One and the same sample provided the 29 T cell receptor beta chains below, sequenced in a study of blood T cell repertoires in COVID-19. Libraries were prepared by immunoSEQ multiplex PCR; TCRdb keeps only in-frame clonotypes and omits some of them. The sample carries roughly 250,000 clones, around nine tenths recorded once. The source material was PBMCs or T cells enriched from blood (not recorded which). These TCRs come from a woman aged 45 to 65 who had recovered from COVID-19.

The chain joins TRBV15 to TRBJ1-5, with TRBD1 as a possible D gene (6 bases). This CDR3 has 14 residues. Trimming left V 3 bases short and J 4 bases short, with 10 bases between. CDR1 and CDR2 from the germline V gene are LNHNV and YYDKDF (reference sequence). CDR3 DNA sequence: TGTGCCACCAGCAGTCGGGGGGCTAATCAGCCCCAGCATTTT. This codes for CATSSRGANQPQHF. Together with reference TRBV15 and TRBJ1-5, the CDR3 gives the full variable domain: DAMVIQNPRYQVTQFGKPVTLSCSQTLNHNVMYWYQQKSSQAPKLLFHYYDKDFNNEADTPDNFQSRRPNTSFCFLDIRSPGLGDTAMYLCATSSRGANQPQHFGDGTRLSIL.

CDR3 residues: CASSHLAGASTDTQYF. The CDR3 DNA is TGTGCCAGCAGTCATTTAGCGGGGGCTAGCACAGATACGCAGTATTTT. This chain links TRBV3-1 (or the pseudogene TRBV3-2) with TRBJ2-3, with 9 bases fitting TRBD2. The CDR3 is 16 amino acids. Unmatched junction bases numbered 7, after V lost 6 bases and J lost 0 bases. In germline, CDR1 is LGHDT, CDR2 YNNKEL (reference sequence).

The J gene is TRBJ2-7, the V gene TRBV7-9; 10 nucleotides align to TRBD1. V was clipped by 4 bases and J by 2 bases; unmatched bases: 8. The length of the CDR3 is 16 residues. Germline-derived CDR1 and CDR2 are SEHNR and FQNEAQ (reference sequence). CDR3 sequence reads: CASSSTSGTGAYEQYF. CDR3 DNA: TGTGCCAGCAGCTCAACCTCCGGGACAGGGGCCTACGAGCAGTACTTC.

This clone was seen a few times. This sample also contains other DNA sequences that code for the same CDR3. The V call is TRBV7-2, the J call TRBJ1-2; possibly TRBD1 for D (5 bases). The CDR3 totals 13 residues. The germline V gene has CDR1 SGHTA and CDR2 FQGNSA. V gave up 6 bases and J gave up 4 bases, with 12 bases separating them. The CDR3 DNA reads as TGTGCCAGCAGTTTCGACAGACTCTATGGCTACACCTTC. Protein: CASSFDRLYGYTF.

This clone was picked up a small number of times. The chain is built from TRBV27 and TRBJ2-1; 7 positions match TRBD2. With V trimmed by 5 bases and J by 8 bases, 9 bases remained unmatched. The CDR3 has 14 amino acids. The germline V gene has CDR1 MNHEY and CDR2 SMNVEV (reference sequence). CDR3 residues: CASSPGGGAYEQFF. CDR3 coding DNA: TGTGCCAGCAGTCCCGGGGGAGGGGCTTATGAGCAGTTCTTC.

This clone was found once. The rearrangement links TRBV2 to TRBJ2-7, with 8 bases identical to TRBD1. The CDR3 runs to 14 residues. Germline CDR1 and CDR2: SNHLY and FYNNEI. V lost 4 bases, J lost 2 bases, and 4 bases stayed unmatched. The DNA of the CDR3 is TGTGCCAGCAGTGGCTTACAGGGGGCCTACGAGCAGTACTTC. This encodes CASSGLQGAYEQYF.

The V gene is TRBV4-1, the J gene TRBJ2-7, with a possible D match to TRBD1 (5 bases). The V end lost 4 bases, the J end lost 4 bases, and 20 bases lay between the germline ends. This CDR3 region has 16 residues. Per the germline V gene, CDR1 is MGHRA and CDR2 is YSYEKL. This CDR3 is CASSRLAEQAPYEQYF. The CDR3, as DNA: TGCGCCAGCAGCCGGCTGGCTGAACAGGCCCCTTACGAGCAGTACTTC.

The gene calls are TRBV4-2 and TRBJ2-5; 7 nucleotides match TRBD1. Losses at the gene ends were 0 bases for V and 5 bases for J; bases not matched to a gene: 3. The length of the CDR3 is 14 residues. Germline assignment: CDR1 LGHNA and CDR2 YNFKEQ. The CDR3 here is CASSQDTGAETQYF. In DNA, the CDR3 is TGTGCCAGCAGCCAAGATACAGGGGCTGAGACCCAGTACTTC.

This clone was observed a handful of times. This chain's CDR3 is CAWTDSGGGYTF. The DNA for the CDR3 is TGTGCCTGGACCGACAGCGGAGGGGGCTACACCTTC. The rearrangement uses TRBV30 and TRBJ1-2; possible D gene TRBD1, 5 bases. The CDR3 covers 12 residues. The germline gives CDR1 GTSNPN, CDR2 SVGIG (reference sequence). V dropped 4 bases and J dropped 8 bases, with 14 bases sitting between them.

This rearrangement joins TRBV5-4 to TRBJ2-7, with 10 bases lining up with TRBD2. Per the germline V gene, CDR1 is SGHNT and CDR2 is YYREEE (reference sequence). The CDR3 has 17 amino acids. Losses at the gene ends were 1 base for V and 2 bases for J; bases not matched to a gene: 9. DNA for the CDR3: TGTGCCAGCAGCTTGCCTAGCGGGAGTAGGTCGCCCTACGAGCAGTACTTC. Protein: CASSLPSGSRSPYEQYF.

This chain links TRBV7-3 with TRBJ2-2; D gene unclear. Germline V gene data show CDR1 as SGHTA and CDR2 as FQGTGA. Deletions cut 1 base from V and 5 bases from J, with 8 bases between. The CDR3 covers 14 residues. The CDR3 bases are TGTGCCAGCAGCTTAATCCCAGAAACCGGGGAGCTGTTTTTT. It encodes CASSLIPETGELFF. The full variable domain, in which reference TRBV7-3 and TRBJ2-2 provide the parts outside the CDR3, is GAGVSQTPSNKVTEKGKYVELRCDPISGHTALYWYRQSLGQGPEFLIYFQGTGAADDSGLPNDRFFAVRPEGSVSTLKIQRTERGDSAVYLCASSLIPETGELFFGEGSRLTVL.

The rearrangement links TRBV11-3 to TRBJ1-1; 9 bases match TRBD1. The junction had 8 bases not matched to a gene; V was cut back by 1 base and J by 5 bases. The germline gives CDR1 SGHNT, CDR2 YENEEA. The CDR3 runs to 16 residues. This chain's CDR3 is CASSLVKWDRVTEAFF. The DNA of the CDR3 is TGTGCCAGCAGCTTAGTAAAATGGGACAGGGTAACTGAAGCTTTCTTT.

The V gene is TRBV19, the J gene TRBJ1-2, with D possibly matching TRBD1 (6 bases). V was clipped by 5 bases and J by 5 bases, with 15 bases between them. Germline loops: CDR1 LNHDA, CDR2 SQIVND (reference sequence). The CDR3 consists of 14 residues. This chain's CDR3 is CASSSYGTTYGYTF. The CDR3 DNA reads TGTGCCAGTAGTTCCTACGGGACAACATATGGCTACACCTTC.

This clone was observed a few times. The DNA of the CDR3 is TGTGCCAGCAGGACAGCACGGGACTCCTCCTACAATGAGCAGTTCTTC. The encoded protein is CASRTARDSSYNEQFF. The chain is built from TRBV7-6 and TRBJ2-1; possibly TRBD2 for D (6 bases). Between the trimmed V and J ends, which lost 6 bases and 0 bases, there was a span of 15 bases. Looked up from germline, CDR1 is SGHVS and CDR2 is FNYEAQ. This CDR3 is built from 16 residues.

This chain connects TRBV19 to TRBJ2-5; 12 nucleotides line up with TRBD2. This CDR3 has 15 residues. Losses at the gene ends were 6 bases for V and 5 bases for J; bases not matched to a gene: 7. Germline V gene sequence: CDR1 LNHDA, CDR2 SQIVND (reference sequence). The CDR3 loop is CASSISSGRGETQYF. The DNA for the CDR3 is TGTGCCAGTAGCATATCTAGCGGGAGGGGGGAGACCCAGTACTTC.

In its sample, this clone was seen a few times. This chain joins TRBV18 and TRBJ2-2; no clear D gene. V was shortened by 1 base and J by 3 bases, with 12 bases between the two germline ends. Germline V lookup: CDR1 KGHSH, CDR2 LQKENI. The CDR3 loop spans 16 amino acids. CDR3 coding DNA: TGTGCCAGCTCACCACTCGCGGAGTTGGACACCGGGGAGCTGTTTTTT. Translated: CASSPLAELDTGELFF.

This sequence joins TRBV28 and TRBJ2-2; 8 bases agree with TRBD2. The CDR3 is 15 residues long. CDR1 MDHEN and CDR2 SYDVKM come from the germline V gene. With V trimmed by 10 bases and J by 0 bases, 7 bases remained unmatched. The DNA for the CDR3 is TGTGCCACCGGACCGGGACTAGCGAACACCGGGGAGCTGTTTTTT. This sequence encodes CATGPGLANTGELFF.

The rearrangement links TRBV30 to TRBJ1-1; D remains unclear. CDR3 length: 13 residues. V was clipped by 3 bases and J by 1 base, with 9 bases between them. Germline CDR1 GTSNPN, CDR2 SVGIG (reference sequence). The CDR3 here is CAWSTQPNTEAFF. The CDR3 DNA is TGTGCCTGGAGCACTCAACCGAACACTGAAGCTTTCTTT.

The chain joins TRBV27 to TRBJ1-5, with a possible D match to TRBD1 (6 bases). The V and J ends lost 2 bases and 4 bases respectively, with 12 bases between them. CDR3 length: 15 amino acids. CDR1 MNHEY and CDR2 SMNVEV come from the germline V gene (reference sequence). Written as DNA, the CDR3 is TGTGCCAGCAGTTTACCCGGGACAAGTAATCAGCCCCAGCATTTT. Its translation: CASSLPGTSNQPQHF.

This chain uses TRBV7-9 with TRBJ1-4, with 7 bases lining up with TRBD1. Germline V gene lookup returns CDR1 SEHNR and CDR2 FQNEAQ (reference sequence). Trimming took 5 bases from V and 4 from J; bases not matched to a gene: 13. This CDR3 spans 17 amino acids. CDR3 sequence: CASSPPRSRDSNEKLFF. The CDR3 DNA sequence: TGTGCCAGCAGCCCCCCCCGTTCCCGGGACAGTAATGAAAAACTGTTTTTT. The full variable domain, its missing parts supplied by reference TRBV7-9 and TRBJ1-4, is DTGVSQNPRHKITKRGQNVTFRCDPISEHNRLYWYRQTLGQGPEFLTYFQNEAQLEKSRLLSDRFSAERPKGSFSTLEIQRTEQGDSAMYLCASSPPRSRDSNEKLFFGSGTQLSVL.

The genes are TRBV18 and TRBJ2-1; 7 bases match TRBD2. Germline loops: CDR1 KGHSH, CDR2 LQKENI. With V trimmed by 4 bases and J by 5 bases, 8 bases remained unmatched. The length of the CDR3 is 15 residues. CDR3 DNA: TGTGCCAGCTCACGGTTGCCAGGGACTAACAATGAGCAGTTCTTC. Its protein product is CASSRLPGTNNEQFF.

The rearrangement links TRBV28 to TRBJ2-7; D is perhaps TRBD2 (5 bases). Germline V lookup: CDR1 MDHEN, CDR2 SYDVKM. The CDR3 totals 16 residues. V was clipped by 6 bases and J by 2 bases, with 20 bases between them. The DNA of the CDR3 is TGTGCCAGCAGCCTATTAGGTGATTTCGGGGCCTACGAGCAGTACTTC. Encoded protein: CASSLLGDFGAYEQYF.

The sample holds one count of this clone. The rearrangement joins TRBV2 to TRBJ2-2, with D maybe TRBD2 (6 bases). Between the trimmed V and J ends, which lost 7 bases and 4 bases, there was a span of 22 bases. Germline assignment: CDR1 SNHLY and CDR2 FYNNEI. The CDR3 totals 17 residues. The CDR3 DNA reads TGTGCCAGCACCGAGGGGCGTGCGGGATGGGGCACCGGGGAGCTGTTTTTT. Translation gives CASTEGRAGWGTGELFF.

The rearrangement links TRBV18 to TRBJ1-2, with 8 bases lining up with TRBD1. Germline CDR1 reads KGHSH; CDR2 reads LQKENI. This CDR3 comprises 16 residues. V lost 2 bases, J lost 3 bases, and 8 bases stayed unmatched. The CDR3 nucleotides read TGTGCCAGCTCACCATTTAGCGACAGGGGAGACTATGGCTACACCTTC. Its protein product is CASSPFSDRGDYGYTF.

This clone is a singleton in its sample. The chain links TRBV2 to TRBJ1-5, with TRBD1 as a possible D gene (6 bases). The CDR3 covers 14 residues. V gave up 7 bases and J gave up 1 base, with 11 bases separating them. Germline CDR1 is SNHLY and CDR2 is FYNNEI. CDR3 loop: CASTGANSNQPQHF. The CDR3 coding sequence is TGTGCCAGCACAGGGGCTAACAGCAATCAGCCCCAGCATTTT.

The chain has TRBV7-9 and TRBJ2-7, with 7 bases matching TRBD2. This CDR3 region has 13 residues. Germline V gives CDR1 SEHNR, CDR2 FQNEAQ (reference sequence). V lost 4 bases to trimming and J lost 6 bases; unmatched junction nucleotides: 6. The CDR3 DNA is TGTGCCAGCAGCTCCTCGCCGGGGGGCGAGCAGTACTTC. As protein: CASSSSPGGEQYF.

The CDR3 nucleotides read TGTGCCAGCAGCCGGGCTACGGGGAATGAGCAGTTCTTC. Translating gives CASSRATGNEQFF. The chain couples TRBV6-5 to TRBJ2-1; a possible D gene is TRBD2 (5 bases). The CDR3 is 13 amino acids. With 6 bases removed from V and 7 bases from J, the gap between germline ends came to 13 bases. Germline V gives CDR1 MNHEY, CDR2 SVGAGI.

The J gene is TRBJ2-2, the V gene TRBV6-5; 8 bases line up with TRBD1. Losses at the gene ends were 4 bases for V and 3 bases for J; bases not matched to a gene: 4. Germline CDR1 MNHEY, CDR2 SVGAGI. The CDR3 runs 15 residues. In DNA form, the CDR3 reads TGTGCCAGCAGTTTAACAGGGGGAGACACCGGGGAGCTGTTTTTT. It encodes CASSLTGGDTGELFF.

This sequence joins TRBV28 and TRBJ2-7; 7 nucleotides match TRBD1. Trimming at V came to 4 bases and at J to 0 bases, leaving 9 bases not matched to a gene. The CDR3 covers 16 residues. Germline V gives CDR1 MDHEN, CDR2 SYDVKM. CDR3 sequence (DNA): TGTGCCAGCAGTTCCCCGACAGGGCTATTCTCCTACGAGCAGTACTTC. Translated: CASSSPTGLFSYEQYF.